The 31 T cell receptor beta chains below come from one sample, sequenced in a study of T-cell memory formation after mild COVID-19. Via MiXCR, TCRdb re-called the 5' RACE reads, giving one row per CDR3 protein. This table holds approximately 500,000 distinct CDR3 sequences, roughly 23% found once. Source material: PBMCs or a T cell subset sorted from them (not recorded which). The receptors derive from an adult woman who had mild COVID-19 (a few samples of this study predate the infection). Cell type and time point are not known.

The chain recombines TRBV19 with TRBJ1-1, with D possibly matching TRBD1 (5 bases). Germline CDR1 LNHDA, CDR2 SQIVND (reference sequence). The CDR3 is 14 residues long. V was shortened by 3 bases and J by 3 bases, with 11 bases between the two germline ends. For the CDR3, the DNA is TGTGCCAGTAGTATTCCGGCCAGGGACACTGAAGCTTTCTTT. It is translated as CASSIPARDTEAFF.

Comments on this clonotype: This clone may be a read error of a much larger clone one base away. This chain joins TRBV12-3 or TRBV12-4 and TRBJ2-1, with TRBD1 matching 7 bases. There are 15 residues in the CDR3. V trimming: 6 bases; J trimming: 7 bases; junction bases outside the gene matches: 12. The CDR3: CASRFTGAAGNEQFF. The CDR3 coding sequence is TGTGCCAGCAGATTTACAGGGGCTGCTGGGAATGAGCAGTTCTTC.

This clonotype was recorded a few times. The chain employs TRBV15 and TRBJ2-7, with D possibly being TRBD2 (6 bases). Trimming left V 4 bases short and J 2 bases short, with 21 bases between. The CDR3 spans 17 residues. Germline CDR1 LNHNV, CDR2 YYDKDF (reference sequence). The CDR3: CATSTASVASAAYEQYF. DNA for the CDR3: TGTGCCACCAGCACCGCTAGCGTTGCTTCCGCGGCCTACGAGCAGTACTTC.

For the CDR3, the DNA is TGTGCCAGCAGCGTGGAGATGGGGGCCAATGAAAAACTGTTTTTT. Translating gives CASSVEMGANEKLFF. The rearrangement links TRBV7-2 to TRBJ1-4; D possibly corresponds to TRBD1 (6 bases). CDR3 size: 15 residues. Germline CDR1 reads SGHTA; CDR2 reads FQGNSA. Trimming took 5 bases from V and 5 from J, leaving 15 bases between them. Looking up the rest from reference TRBV7-2 and TRBJ1-4 gives the full variable domain: GAGVSQSPSNKVTEKGKDVELRCDPISGHTALYWYRQSLGQGLEFLIYFQGNSAPDKSGLPSDRFSAERTGGSVSTLTIQRTQQEDSAVYLCASSVEMGANEKLFFGSGTQLSVL.

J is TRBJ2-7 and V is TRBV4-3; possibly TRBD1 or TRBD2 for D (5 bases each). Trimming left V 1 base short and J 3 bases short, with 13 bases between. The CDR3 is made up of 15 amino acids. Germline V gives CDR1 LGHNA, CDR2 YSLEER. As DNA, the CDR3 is TGCGCCAGCAGCCAAGGTGGGGGTGTAAACTACGAGCAGTACTTC. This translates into CASSQGGGVNYEQYF.

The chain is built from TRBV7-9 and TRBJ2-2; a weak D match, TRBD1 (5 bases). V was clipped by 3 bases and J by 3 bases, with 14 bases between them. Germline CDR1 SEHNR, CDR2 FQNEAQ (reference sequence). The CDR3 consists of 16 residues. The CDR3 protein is CASSLNIRVHTGELFF. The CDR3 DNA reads TGTGCCAGCAGCTTGAATATCAGGGTTCACACCGGGGAGCTGTTTTTT. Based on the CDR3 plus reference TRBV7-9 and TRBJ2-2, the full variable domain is DTGVSQNPRHKITKRGQNVTFRCDPISEHNRLYWYRQTLGQGPEFLTYFQNEAQLEKSRLLSDRFSAERPKGSFSTLEIQRTEQGDSAMYLCASSLNIRVHTGELFFGEGSRLTVL.

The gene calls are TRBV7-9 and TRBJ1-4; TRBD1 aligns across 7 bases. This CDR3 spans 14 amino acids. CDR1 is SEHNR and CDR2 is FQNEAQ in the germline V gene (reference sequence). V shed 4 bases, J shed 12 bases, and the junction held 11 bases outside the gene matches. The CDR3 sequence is CASSYTTGDGQLFF. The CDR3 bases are TGTGCCAGCAGCTACACAACAGGGGATGGTCAACTGTTTTTT.

CDR3 loop: CASSQDPLGQNEKLFF. As DNA, the CDR3 is TGTGCCAGCAGCCAAGATCCTTTGGGACAGAATGAAAAACTGTTTTTT. The chain is built from TRBV4-2 and TRBJ1-4; 7 bases are a match to TRBD1. V lost 0 bases to trimming and J lost 5 bases; unmatched junction nucleotides: 6. The length of the CDR3 is 16 residues. The germline gives CDR1 LGHNA, CDR2 YNFKEQ.

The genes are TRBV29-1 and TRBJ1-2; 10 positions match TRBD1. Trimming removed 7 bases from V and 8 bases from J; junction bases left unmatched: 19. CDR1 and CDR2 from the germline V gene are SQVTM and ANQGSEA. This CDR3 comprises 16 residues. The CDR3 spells CSGLDVGQGFIAGYTF. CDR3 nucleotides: TGCAGCGGGCTGGATGTGGGACAGGGGTTTATAGCCGGCTACACCTTC.

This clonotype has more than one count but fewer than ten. The DNA of the CDR3 is TGTGCCAGCAGTTACTTGTCGGACAGGGTCAAATACAATGAGCAGTTCTTC. Translating gives CASSYLSDRVKYNEQFF. V and J are TRBV6-5 and TRBJ2-1, with 8 positions matching TRBD1. Germline V CDR1 and CDR2: MNHEY, SVGAGI. V shed 1 base and J 4 bases; nucleotides not matched to a gene: 9. The CDR3 length is 17 residues.

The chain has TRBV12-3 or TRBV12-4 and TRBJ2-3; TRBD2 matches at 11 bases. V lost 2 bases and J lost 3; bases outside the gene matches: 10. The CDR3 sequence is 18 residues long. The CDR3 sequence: CASSLRSRGLAATDTQYF. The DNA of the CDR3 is TGTGCCAGCAGTTTACGGTCTCGGGGACTAGCGGCGACAGATACGCAGTATTTT.

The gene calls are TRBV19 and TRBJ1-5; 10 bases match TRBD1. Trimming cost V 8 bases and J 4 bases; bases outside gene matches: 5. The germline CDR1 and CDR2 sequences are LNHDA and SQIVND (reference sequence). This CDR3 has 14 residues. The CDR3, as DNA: TGTGCCAGTCTGACAGGGGGCGGAAATCAGCCCCAGCATTTT. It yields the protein CASLTGGGNQPQHF.

This CDR3 reads CASSRQGGEQFF. Written as DNA, the CDR3 is TGTGCCAGCAGCCGACAGGGGGGTGAGCAGTTCTTC. V is TRBV2 and J is TRBJ2-1; TRBD1 matches 9 bases. The CDR3 covers 12 residues. Germline CDR1 is SNHLY and CDR2 is FYNNEI. Trimming took 6 bases from V and 9 from J; bases not matched to a gene: 3.

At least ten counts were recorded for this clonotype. In nucleotides, the CDR3 is TGTGCCAGCAGTTACACGGGCTACGAGCAGTACTTC. It yields the protein CASSYTGYEQYF. This chain links TRBV12-3 or TRBV12-4 with TRBJ2-7, with no clear D. V was shortened by 4 bases and J by 3 bases, with 7 bases between the two germline ends. CDR3 length: 12 residues.

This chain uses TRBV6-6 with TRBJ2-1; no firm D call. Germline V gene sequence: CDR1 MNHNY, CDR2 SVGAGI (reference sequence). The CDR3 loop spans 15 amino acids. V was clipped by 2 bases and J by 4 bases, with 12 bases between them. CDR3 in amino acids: CASSYRPLGYNEQFF. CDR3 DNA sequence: TGTGCCAGCAGTTACCGACCCCTGGGATACAATGAGCAGTTCTTC.

The DNA of the CDR3 is TGCAGTGCTAGTAGACTAGCGGGAGCGGTACGGGAGCAGTACTTC. The encoded protein is CSASRLAGAVREQYF. The chain has TRBV20-1 and TRBJ2-7, with 12 bases that match TRBD2. V lost 3 bases and J lost 7; bases outside the gene matches: 10. Looked up from germline, CDR1 is DFQATT and CDR2 is SNEGSKA (reference sequence). This CDR3 region has 15 residues.

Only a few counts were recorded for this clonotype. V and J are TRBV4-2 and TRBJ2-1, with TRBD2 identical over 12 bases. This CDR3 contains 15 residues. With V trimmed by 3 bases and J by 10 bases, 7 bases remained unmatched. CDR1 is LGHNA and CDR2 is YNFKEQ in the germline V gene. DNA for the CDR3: TGTGCCAGCAGCCAGACTAGCGGGGGAATTGTGGAGCAGTTCTTC. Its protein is CASSQTSGGIVEQFF.

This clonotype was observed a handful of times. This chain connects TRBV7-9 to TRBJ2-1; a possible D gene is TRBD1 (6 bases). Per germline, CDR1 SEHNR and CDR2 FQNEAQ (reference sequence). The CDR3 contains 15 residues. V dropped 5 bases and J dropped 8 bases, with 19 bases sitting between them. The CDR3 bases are TGTGCCAGCAGCCCTGGACAGAGCAGTGGCTATGAGCAGTTCTTC. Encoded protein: CASSPGQSSGYEQFF.

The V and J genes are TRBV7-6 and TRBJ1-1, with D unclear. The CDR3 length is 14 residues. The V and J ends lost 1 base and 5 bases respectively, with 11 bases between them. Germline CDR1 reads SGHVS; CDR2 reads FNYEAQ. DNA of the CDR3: TGTGCCAGCAGCTTAGAGGCGAGTAATACTGAAGCTTTCTTT. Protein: CASSLEASNTEAFF.

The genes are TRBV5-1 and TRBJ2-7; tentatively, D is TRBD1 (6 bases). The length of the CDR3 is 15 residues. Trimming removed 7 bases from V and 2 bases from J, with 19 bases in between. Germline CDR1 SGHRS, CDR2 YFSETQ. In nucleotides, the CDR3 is TGCGCCAGCGGATATTCGGGACAAAATCCCTACGAGCAGTACTTC. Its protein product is CASGYSGQNPYEQYF.

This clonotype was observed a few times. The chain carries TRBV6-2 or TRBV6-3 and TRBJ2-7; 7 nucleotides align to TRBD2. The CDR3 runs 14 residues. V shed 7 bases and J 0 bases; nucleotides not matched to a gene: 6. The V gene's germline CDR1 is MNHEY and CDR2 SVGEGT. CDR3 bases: TGTGCCAGCACAACCCTAGCGGCCTCCTACGAGCAGTACTTC. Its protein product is CASTTLAASYEQYF.

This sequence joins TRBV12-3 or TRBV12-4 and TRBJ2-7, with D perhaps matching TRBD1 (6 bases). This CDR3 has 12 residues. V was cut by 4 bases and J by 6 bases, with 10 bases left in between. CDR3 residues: CASSSIRGEQYF. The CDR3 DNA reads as TGTGCCAGCAGTTCAATCAGGGGCGAGCAGTACTTC.

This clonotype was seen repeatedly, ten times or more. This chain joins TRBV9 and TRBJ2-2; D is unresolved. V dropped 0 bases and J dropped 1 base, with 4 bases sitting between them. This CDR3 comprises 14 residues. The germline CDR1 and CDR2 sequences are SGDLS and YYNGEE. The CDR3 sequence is CASSVARNTGELFF. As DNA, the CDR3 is TGTGCCAGCAGCGTAGCCAGGAACACCGGGGAGCTGTTTTTT.

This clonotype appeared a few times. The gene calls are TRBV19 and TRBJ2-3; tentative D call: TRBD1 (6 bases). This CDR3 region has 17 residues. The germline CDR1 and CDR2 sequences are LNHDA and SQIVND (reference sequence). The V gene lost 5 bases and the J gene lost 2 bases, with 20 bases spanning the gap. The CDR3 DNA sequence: TGTGCCAGTAGTCTACAGGGAACCGGTCTAGCCACAGATACGCAGTATTTT. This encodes CASSLQGTGLATDTQYF.

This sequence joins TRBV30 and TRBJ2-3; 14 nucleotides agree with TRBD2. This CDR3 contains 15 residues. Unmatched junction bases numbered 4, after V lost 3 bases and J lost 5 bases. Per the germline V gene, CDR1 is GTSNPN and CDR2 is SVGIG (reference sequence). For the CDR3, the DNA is TGTGCCTGGAGCCTGGGACTAGCGGGAGTAGATACGCAGTATTTT. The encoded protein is CAWSLGLAGVDTQYF.

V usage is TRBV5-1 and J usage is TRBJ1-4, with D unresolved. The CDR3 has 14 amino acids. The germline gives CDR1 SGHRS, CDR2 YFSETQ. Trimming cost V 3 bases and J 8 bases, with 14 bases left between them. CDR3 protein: CASSSYRGGEKLFF. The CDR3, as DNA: TGCGCCAGCAGCTCTTACCGGGGTGGCGAAAAACTGTTTTTT. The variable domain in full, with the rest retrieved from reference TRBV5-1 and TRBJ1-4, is KAGVTQTPRYLIKTRGQQVTLSCSPISGHRSVSWYQQTPGQGLQFLFEYFSETQRNKGNFPGRFSGRQFSNSRSEMNVSTLELGDSALYLCASSSYRGGEKLFFGSGTQLSVL.

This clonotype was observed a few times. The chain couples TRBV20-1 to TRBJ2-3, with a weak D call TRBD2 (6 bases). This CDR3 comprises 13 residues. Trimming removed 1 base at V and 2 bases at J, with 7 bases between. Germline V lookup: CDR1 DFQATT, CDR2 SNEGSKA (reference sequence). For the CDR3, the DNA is TGCAGTGCTAGAGTAGCGGCCACAGATACGCAGTATTTT. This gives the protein CSARVAATDTQYF.

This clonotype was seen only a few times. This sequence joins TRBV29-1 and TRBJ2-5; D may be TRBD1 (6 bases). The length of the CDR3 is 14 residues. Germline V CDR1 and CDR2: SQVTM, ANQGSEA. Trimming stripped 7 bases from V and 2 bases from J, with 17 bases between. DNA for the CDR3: TGCAGCGCCTTTGGGGGCCTGATACAAGAGACCCAGTACTTC. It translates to CSAFGGLIQETQYF.

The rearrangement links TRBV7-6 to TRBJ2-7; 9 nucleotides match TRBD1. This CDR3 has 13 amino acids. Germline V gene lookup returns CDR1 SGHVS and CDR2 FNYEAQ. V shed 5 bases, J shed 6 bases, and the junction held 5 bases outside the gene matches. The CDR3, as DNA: TGTGCCAGCAGCCCGGGGACAGGGAGCGAGCAGTACTTC. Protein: CASSPGTGSEQYF. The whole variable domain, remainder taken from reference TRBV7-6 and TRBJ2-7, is GAGVSQSPRYKVTKRGQDVALRCDPISGHVSLYWYRQALGQGPEFLTYFNYEAQQDKSGLPNDRFSAERPEGSISTLTIQRTEQRDSAMYRCASSPGTGSEQYFGPGTRLTVT.

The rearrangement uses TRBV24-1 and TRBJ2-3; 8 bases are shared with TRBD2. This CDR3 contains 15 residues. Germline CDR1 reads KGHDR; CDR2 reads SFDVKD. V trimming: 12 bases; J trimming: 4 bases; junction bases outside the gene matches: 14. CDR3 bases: TGTGCCTCCGATAATGACGGGAGGGTCGCAGATACGCAGTATTTT. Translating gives CASDNDGRVADTQYF.

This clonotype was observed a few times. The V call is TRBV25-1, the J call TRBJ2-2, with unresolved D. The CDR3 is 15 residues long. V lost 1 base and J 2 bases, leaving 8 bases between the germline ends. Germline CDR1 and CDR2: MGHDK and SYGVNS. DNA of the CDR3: TGTGCCAGCAGTGAATTAAACTTAAACACCGGGGAGCTGTTTTTT. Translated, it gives CASSELNLNTGELFF.